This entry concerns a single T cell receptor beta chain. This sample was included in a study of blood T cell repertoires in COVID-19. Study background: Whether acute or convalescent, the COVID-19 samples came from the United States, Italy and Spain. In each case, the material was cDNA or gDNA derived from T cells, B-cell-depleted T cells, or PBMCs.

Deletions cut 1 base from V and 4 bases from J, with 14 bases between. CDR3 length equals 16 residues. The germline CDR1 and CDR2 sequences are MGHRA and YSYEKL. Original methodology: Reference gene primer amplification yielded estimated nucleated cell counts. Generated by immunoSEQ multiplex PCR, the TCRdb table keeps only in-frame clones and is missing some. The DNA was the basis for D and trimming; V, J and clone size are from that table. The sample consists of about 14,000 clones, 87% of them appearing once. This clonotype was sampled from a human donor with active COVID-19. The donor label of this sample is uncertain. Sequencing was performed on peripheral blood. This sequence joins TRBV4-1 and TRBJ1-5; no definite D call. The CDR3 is CASSQVVGVSNQPQHF. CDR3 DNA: TGCGCCAGCAGCCAAGTTGTCGGGGTATCAAATCAGCCCCAGCATTTT.